The 16 T cell receptor beta chains below were found in one sample sequenced in a study of blood T cells in healthy people across ages. It was with a sample-barcoded 5' primer and a J-beta primer mix that a second PCR of roughly 7 to 12 cycles was run. TCRdb passed the 5' RACE reads through MiXCR, listing each CDR3 protein once. Of approximately 900,000 distinct CDR3 sequences in the sample, about 48% were seen once. Sequenced sample: blood. Every receptor here comes from a man aged 30 to 45 in good health.

This clonotype showed up just a few times. This rearrangement joins TRBV12-3 or TRBV12-4 to TRBJ2-5; TRBD1 matches at 8 bases. TRBJ2-7 explains the end of the DNA better; the J call may be wrong. There are 15 residues in the CDR3. DNA for the CDR3: TGTGCCAGCAGTCCGGGACAGGTTCAGTGGGACGAGCAGTACTTC. Protein sequence: CASSPGQVQWDEQYF.

V is TRBV5-1 and J is TRBJ1-1; perhaps TRBD1 as D (5 bases). V lost 9 bases, J lost 1 base, and 16 bases lay in between. Germline CDR1 reads SGHRS; CDR2 reads YFSETQ. This CDR3 comprises 14 residues. The chain's CDR3 is CATRVGPQNTEAFF. As DNA, the CDR3 is TGCGCCACCAGGGTCGGGCCTCAGAACACTGAAGCTTTCTTT.

The V and J genes are TRBV5-1 and TRBJ2-3; D is perhaps TRBD1 (5 bases). This CDR3 is built from 14 residues. Trimming pared 6 bases from V and 0 bases from J, leaving 11 bases between. The germline gives CDR1 SGHRS, CDR2 YFSETQ. This chain's CDR3 is CASTDSSSTDTQYF. CDR3 in DNA: TGCGCCAGCACCGACAGCTCTAGCACAGATACGCAGTATTTT. Complete variable domain (other parts from reference TRBV5-1 and TRBJ2-3): KAGVTQTPRYLIKTRGQQVTLSCSPISGHRSVSWYQQTPGQGLQFLFEYFSETQRNKGNFPGRFSGRQFSNSRSEMNVSTLELGDSALYLCASTDSSSTDTQYFGPGTRLTVL.

This clonotype came up a few times. V is TRBV7-9 and J is TRBJ2-1, with 13 nucleotides matching TRBD2. The CDR3 is 16 residues long. Trimming took 4 bases from V and 8 from J; bases not matched to a gene: 8. Germline CDR1 reads SEHNR; CDR2 reads FQNEAQ (reference sequence). This CDR3 is CASSSLPTSGGYEQFF. CDR3 nucleotides: TGTGCCAGCAGCTCCTTGCCGACTAGCGGGGGGTATGAGCAGTTCTTC.

This clonotype was found once. The V and J genes are TRBV6-1 and TRBJ2-3; TRBD2 matches 9 bases. CDR1 is MNHNS, CDR2 SASEGT, per germline. Trimming at V came to 7 bases and at J to 2 bases, leaving 7 bases not matched to a gene. The CDR3 contains 15 residues. The CDR3 coding sequence is TGTGCCAGCAAGGCTAGCGGGACCCTCACAGATACGCAGTATTTT. Its translation: CASKASGTLTDTQYF.

The table lists this clonotype with a few counts. The chain has TRBV6-1 and TRBJ1-6; D is perhaps TRBD1 (5 bases). CDR1 and CDR2 (germline): MNHNS, SASEGT. V gave up 4 bases and J gave up 5 bases, with 12 bases separating them. The CDR3 runs to 15 residues. The CDR3, as DNA: TGTGCCAGCAGTGTAGGGACGGGGAATAATTCACCCCTCCACTTT. Its translation: CASSVGTGNNSPLHF.

This clonotype was found a few times. V gene TRBV20-1 combines with J gene TRBJ2-1, with D possibly being TRBD2 (6 bases). This CDR3 has 13 amino acids. The V gene's germline CDR1 is DFQATT and CDR2 SNEGSKA (reference sequence). Trimming pared 6 bases from V and 4 bases from J, leaving 13 bases between. The CDR3 loop reads CSARVGGYNEQFF. The CDR3 DNA reads TGCAGTGCAAGGGTGGGGGGATACAATGAGCAGTTCTTC.

This rearrangement joins TRBV12-3 or TRBV12-4 to TRBJ2-1; D perhaps matches TRBD2 (6 bases). The germline V and J ends were trimmed by 4 bases and 9 bases, with 19 bases remaining between them. The CDR3 runs to 15 residues. The CDR3 loop reads CASSSPGRAGSEQFF. The CDR3 coding sequence is TGTGCCAGCAGTTCCCCCGGACGGGCGGGGTCTGAGCAGTTCTTC.

The V and J genes are TRBV20-1 and TRBJ2-5; D gene uncertain. V shed 3 bases and J shed 2 bases, with 10 bases lying between them. The germline CDR1 and CDR2 sequences are DFQATT and SNEGSKA (reference sequence). The length of the CDR3 is 13 residues. The CDR3 DNA reads TGCAGTGCTAGTGGCCCAATACAAGAGACCCAGTACTTC. Translated, it gives CSASGPIQETQYF.

This sequence joins TRBV11-2 and TRBJ2-1; perhaps TRBD2 as D (6 bases). The CDR3 consists of 13 residues. CDR1 and CDR2 from the germline V gene are SGHAT and FQNNGV. V gave up 2 bases and J gave up 12 bases, with 14 bases separating them. CDR3 bases: TGTGCCAGCAGCTTAAGTTTTAGCGGACTGCAGTTCTTC. This sequence encodes CASSLSFSGLQFF.

This clonotype was seen a handful of times. The rearrangement joins TRBV11-1 to TRBJ2-1, with no clear D. This CDR3 spans 12 amino acids. Germline V gives CDR1 SGHAT, CDR2 FQDESV (reference sequence). Trimming left V 10 bases short and J 0 bases short, with 7 bases between. The CDR3 region is CATSSSYNEQFF. The CDR3 DNA sequence: TGTGCCACTTCCTCCTCCTACAATGAGCAGTTCTTC.

This clonotype has a count of ten or more. The CDR3 bases are TGTGCCAGCAGCCAAACAGGGGGATCCTACGAGCAGTACTTC. It encodes CASSQTGGSYEQYF. V is TRBV7-9 and J is TRBJ2-7; TRBD1 matches at 8 bases. The CDR3 contains 14 residues. Per germline, CDR1 SEHNR and CDR2 FQNEAQ (reference sequence). Trimming at V came to 5 bases and at J to 1 base, leaving 4 bases not matched to a gene.

As regards this clonotype: At one boundary the junction diverges from the germline segment, which might be a read error. CDR3 sequence reads: CASSPTGTSYDTDTRYF. CDR3 in DNA: TGCGCCAGCAGCCCCACCGGGACTAGCTACGACACAGATACGCGGTATTTT. This sequence joins TRBV5-1 and TRBJ2-3; 9 bases line up with TRBD2. Germline lookup yields CDR1 SGHRS and CDR2 YFSETQ. The CDR3 contains 17 residues.

There are a few counts of this clonotype. This rearrangement joins TRBV28 to TRBJ2-7; a possible D gene is TRBD2 (6 bases). This CDR3 is built from 11 residues. Germline V gives CDR1 MDHEN, CDR2 SYDVKM. Trimming cost V 8 bases and J 3 bases, with 8 bases left between them. This CDR3 is CASGGFYEQYF. The CDR3 DNA sequence: TGTGCCAGCGGGGGGTTCTACGAGCAGTACTTC.

This chain joins TRBV25-1 and TRBJ2-7; D is unclear. The germline gives CDR1 MGHDK, CDR2 SYGVNS. Trimming cost V 10 bases and J 2 bases, with 9 bases left between them. The CDR3 has 11 residues. The CDR3 nucleotides are TGTGCCACCTCTCAGGCCTACGAGCAGTACTTC. Its protein product is CATSQAYEQYF.

Remarks on this clonotype: Since a much larger clone is just one base distant, this may be a read error. The chain recombines TRBV4-1 with TRBJ2-5; maybe TRBD2 (7 bases). V was trimmed by 0 bases and J by 11 bases, leaving 22 bases between them. From germline, CDR1 is MGHRA and CDR2 YSYEKL. The CDR3 has 16 amino acids. The CDR3 sequence: CASSQDPRGAYNEQYF. The DNA for the CDR3 is TGCGCCAGCAGCCAAGATCCACGGGGGGCTTACAATGAGCAGTACTTC.